This entry concerns a single T cell receptor beta chain. The antigen it binds to is not known. No base quality values were provided; no much bigger clone lies one nucleotide off. This sample was included in a study of early T cells in non-severe SARS-CoV-2 infection (dated by TCRdb to the early 2020s). Concerning the study at large: TCR sequencing used bulk RNA from unsorted whole blood, so alpha and beta chains could not be paired. Study-level results and caveats: VDJdb matching was skewed toward anti-spike CD8 responses and likely underestimated virus-specific expansions, missing private and CD4 specificities.

Set within a cohort of healthcare workers in London, UK, this nested case-control study involved weekly PCR testing of nasopharyngeal swabs along with blood sampling. Healthcare workers were recruited during the week of the UK lockdown, between 23 and 31 March 2020, and followed weekly for up to roughly 16 weeks. The library was produced with 5' RACE. The sequencer listed for this sample is NextSeq 500. Unique molecular identifiers were attached to individual cDNA molecules in the TCR library protocol so that sequencing error and PCR bias could be corrected. Sequencing covered both TCR alpha and beta chains, and within each sample the abundances of alpha and beta sequences were tightly co-correlated. On the authors' methods: Decombinator V4 was used to perform V gene, J gene and CDR3 annotation of TCR sequences. TCRs were defined as expanded if a significant change between any two time points was detected under a Poisson model with p below 0.0001. TCR abundances were normalised to the total number of TCRs sequenced in each sample and reported as counts per million. VDJdb, accessed 1 November 2021, was searched for CMV, EBV and SARS-CoV-2 annotated TCRs, excluding TCRs annotated for multiple antigens. Starting from the raw public reads, TCRdb applied fastp trimming at Q25, assembled clones with MiXCR and retained in-frame beta chains. Records with the same CDR3 protein are collapsed into one entry carrying the most frequent genes and DNA. The V and J calls shown here were made by TCRdb, not taken from the authors' results. The sample has some 77,000 distinct CDR3 sequences on record, 9.5% to 15% of them singletons. The ten biggest clones cover about 1.1% of the sample.

The sample taken for sequencing was whole blood. The sequence derives from an adult who was a healthcare worker with PCR-confirmed SARS-CoV-2 infection or an uninfected control (not recorded which).

The CDR3 in this case is CASSEDYPNEKLFF. The nucleotide sequence is TGTGCCAGCAGTGAAGACTACCCCAATGAAAAACTGTTTTTT. The V and J segments used are TRBV6-1 and TRBJ1-4; the D gene assignment is ambiguous. The germline V gene gives CDR1 as MNHNS and CDR2 as SASEGT. The cysteine opens and the phenylalanine closes a CDR3 of 14 amino acids. Only CDR3 DNA is held: 42 bases, read in frame from base 1. A distance of 8 bases separates the germline ends of V and J, which lose 1 base and 5 bases respectively.